This T cell receptor beta chain is from a study of T cells expressing NK-cell markers. General study results and limits: These clonotypes also led the CD3+CD56-NKG2C+ fraction in a handful of donors. Dominant NKG2C+ clonotypes accounted for roughly 1.0-7.0% of CD8+ T cells in over 5 donors.

This CDR3 contains 14 residues. Germline-derived CDR1 and CDR2 are MNHEY and SMNVEV (reference sequence). Details on this clonotype: The antigen remains unidentified.

In generating TCR beta cDNA, 5'RACE template switching with UMIs was used. Using the 5' RACE reads, TCRdb records one entry per CDR3 protein without DNA. This sample's clone table lists 500,000 to 700,000 distinct CDR3 sequences. The chain carries TRBV27 and TRBJ2-1. Sequenced sample: blood T cells: a sorted CD56 or NKG2C T cell subset, CD4+ or CD8+ T cells, or bulk PBMC T cells (not recorded which). This receptor was taken from a man younger than 30 in good health. CDR3 loop: CASSLSRSNNEQFF.